Sequencing of this T cell receptor (beta chain) was carried out in a study of cytomegalovirus exposure and HLA in healthy donors. Findings of the study overall: The study put around 180 TCR beta chains on its list as cytomegalovirus-associated.

Repertoires were generated with immunoSEQ multiplex PCR, while TCRdb's copy carries only in-frame clones and drops some. Among some 68,000 clones listed, 85% to 95% were seen once. This CDR3 has 11 residues. Germline CDR1 reads MNHEY; CDR2 reads SVGAGI. The V and J ends lost 6 bases and 5 bases respectively, with 7 bases between them. On this clone itself: Its antigen remains unknown.

The clonotype comes from a man younger than 30 in good health and CMV-seropositive. J is TRBJ1-1 and V is TRBV6-5; D is ambiguous. The sample comprised PBMCs. CDR3 region: CASSRATEAFF. The CDR3 coding sequence is TGTGCCAGCAGCCGAGCGACTGAAGCTTTCTTT.